One and the same sample provided the 14 T cell receptor beta chains below, sequenced in a study of PD-1 blockade in mismatch repair-deficient tumors. Generated by immunoSEQ multiplex PCR, the TCRdb table keeps only in-frame clones and is missing some. The profile shows around 100,000 clones, 65% to 80% of them singletons. The sample was peripheral blood, taken more than 58 weeks after starting pembrolizumab. Receptor source: an adult with mismatch repair-deficient cancer.

In this sample, this clone turned up a few times. This chain joins TRBV2 and TRBJ2-1, with D perhaps TRBD1 (5 bases). Germline V CDR1 and CDR2: SNHLY, FYNNEI. Trimming pared 4 bases from V and 5 bases from J, leaving 6 bases between. This CDR3 is 12 amino acids long. CDR3 sequence: CASSARDNEQFF. The CDR3 nucleotides read TGTGCCAGCAGTGCCAGGGACAATGAGCAGTTCTTC.

The CDR3 loop is CASSQGLADTQYF. CDR3 DNA: TGCGCCAGCAGCCAGGGACTAGCGGATACGCAGTATTTT. The genes are TRBV10-1 and TRBJ2-3; TRBD2 matches 10 bases. The ends lost 6 bases at V and 6 bases at J; junction bases unmatched: 3. This CDR3 has 13 residues. Germline V gives CDR1 WNHNN, CDR2 SYGVQD (reference sequence).

V is TRBV7-2 and J is TRBJ2-2, with D unresolved. The CDR3 is 14 residues long. The germline V gene has CDR1 SGHTA and CDR2 FQGNSA. This CDR3 reads CASARLANTGELFF. The CDR3 nucleotides are TGTGCTTCCGCGAGGCTGGCGAACACCGGGGAGCTGTTTTTT.

The J gene is TRBJ2-1, the V gene TRBV10-3; D is undetermined. The V gene's germline CDR1 is ENHRY and CDR2 SYGVKD. The germline V and J ends were trimmed by 0 bases and 6 bases, with 9 bases remaining between them. The CDR3 extends over 14 amino acids. The CDR3 is CAISESVRINEQFF. The CDR3 DNA reads as TGTGCCATCAGTGAGTCGGTCAGGATCAATGAGCAGTTCTTC.

This clone was seen only once. The chain employs TRBV7-2 and TRBJ2-2; D remains unclear. Per germline, CDR1 SGHTA and CDR2 FQGNSA. The CDR3 is 14 residues long. Trimming took 5 bases from V and 1 from J, leaving 8 bases between them. CDR3 bases: TGTGCCAGCAGCCCGACACTGAACACCGGGGAGCTGTTTTTT. Protein sequence: CASSPTLNTGELFF.

The chain is built from TRBV7-2 and TRBJ2-5, with 9 bases matching TRBD1. The germline CDR1 and CDR2 sequences are SGHTA and FQGNSA. The CDR3 loop spans 16 amino acids. V dropped 4 bases and J dropped 4; count of bases not matched to a gene: 10. The CDR3 nucleotides read TGTGCCAGCAGCTCGAACAGGGGGCTAAGCGGAGAGACCCAGTACTTC. Translation: CASSSNRGLSGETQYF.

The chain has TRBV5-4 and TRBJ1-1; D call uncertain. Germline CDR1 reads SGHNT; CDR2 reads YYREEE (reference sequence). Trimming removed 5 bases from V and 1 base from J, with 21 bases in between. This CDR3 contains 17 residues. The CDR3: CASSLNFRAGANTEAFF. CDR3 DNA: TGTGCCAGCAGTCTAAATTTTAGGGCGGGAGCGAACACTGAAGCTTTCTTT.

The CDR3 coding sequence is TGTGCCAGCAGCGTAGCCCGACGGGAGTATAGCAATCAGCCCCAGCATTTT. Amino acid sequence: CASSVARREYSNQPQHF. The rearrangement joins TRBV9 to TRBJ1-5, with no clear D. V was cut by 0 bases and J by 0 bases, with 13 bases left in between. The germline CDR1 and CDR2 sequences are SGDLS and YYNGEE. CDR3 length equals 17 residues.

The CDR3 sequence is CASSQGLAGSTGELFF. In DNA form, the CDR3 reads TGTGCCAGCTCACAAGGACTAGCGGGAAGCACCGGGGAGCTGTTTTTT. The chain employs TRBV18 and TRBJ2-2; 12 positions match TRBD2. Looked up from germline, CDR1 is KGHSH and CDR2 is LQKENI. The V and J ends lost 4 bases and 4 bases, in that order; junction bases with no gene match: 4. This CDR3 has 16 amino acids.

The chain recombines TRBV5-5 with TRBJ2-7; maybe TRBD1 (5 bases). The CDR3 loop spans 15 amino acids. The V and J ends lost 0 bases and 4 bases respectively, with 14 bases between them. Germline CDR1 and CDR2: SGHKS and YYEKEE (reference sequence). CDR3 sequence: CASSLAFGSGYEQYF. Written as DNA, the CDR3 is TGTGCCAGCAGCTTGGCATTTGGGTCAGGGTACGAGCAGTACTTC.

The chain combines TRBV7-3 with TRBJ2-3, with 7 bases identical to TRBD2. The CDR3 runs to 16 residues. Germline values: CDR1 SGHTA, CDR2 FQGTGA. With V trimmed by 1 base and J by 2 bases, 6 bases remained unmatched. The CDR3 DNA is TGTGCCAGCAGCTTAATTGGCGGGGGATACACAGATACGCAGTATTTT. Protein product: CASSLIGGGYTDTQYF. Combining the CDR3 with reference TRBV7-3 and TRBJ2-3 gives the whole variable domain GAGVSQTPSNKVTEKGKYVELRCDPISGHTALYWYRQSLGQGPEFLIYFQGTGAADDSGLPNDRFFAVRPEGSVSTLKIQRTERGDSAVYLCASSLIGGGYTDTQYFGPGTRLTVL.

This sequence joins TRBV6-1 and TRBJ2-7, with D possibly being TRBD1 or TRBD2 (5 bases each). The V gene's germline CDR1 is MNHNS and CDR2 SASEGT. CDR3 length: 16 amino acids. V lost 4 bases to trimming and J lost 4 bases, with 20 bases between them. CDR3 protein: CASSVGTDPYVYEQYF. CDR3 DNA: TGTGCCAGCAGTGTTGGGACCGATCCGTACGTTTACGAGCAGTACTTC.

V usage is TRBV11-1 and J usage is TRBJ2-3, with 13 bases aligning to TRBD2. CDR3 length equals 17 residues. Looked up from germline, CDR1 is SGHAT and CDR2 is FQDESV (reference sequence). Trimming at V came to 1 base and at J to 5 bases, leaving 6 bases not matched to a gene. The CDR3 sequence: CASSLDLLAGGVDTQYF. The CDR3 DNA is TGTGCCAGCAGCTTAGATCTACTAGCGGGAGGGGTAGATACGCAGTATTTT.

Comments on this clone: The junction departs from the called germline gene at one end, perhaps through a read error. This sequence joins TRBV11-3 and TRBJ2-7; perhaps TRBD2 as D (5 bases). Germline CDR1 reads SGHNT; CDR2 reads YENEEA. CDR3 length: 14 amino acids. The CDR3 DNA is TGTGCCGGCAGCTTATACGAGGGCCACTACGAGCAGTACTTC. It is translated as CAGSLYEGHYEQYF.